The text below deals with one T cell receptor (beta chain). Its antigen remains unknown. CDR1 SGHTA and CDR2 FQGTGA come from the germline V gene. The CDR3 length is 14 residues. The ends lost 6 bases at V and 2 bases at J; junction bases unmatched: 3. PCR used 60 Vbeta primers and 13 Jbeta primers. Study processing details: In a later analysis, roughly 10 million of 75 million to 85 million unique beta chains occurred in at least two donors. Profiled with immunoSEQ multiplex PCR; TCRdb holds only in-frame clones, not every one. V, J and clone size derive from that table, while D and trimming were established from the DNA sequence. The sample has about 130,000 clones; roughly 81% are singletons. The data derive from a study of cytomegalovirus exposure and HLA in healthy donors. Findings and caveats of the study: On later analysis, the bulk of CMV-associated TCR beta chains appeared to be HLA-restricted.

The receptor was isolated from a woman aged 25 to 39 in good health and CMV-seronegative. Input material: PBMCs. The chain employs TRBV7-3 and TRBJ2-7; 11 nucleotides match TRBD1. CDR3 nucleotides: TGTGCCAGCAGTCCGGGACAGGGGGCCTACGAGCAGTACTTC. Translated: CASSPGQGAYEQYF.